This T cell receptor beta chain was captured by sequencing in a study of T cells after yellow fever vaccination. Study-level results: Reappearance after the booster was observed for most primary-vaccination clones (roughly 96% CD4, more than 70% CD8).

This clonotype appeared many times. The target antigen is unknown. The CDR3 length is 14 residues. Germline-derived CDR1 and CDR2 are DFQATT and SNEGSKA (reference sequence). J was trimmed by 5 bases and V by 6 bases; bases with no gene match: 6. TCRdb itself ran the 5' RACE reads through MiXCR, one entry per CDR3 protein. The sample has more than 300,000 distinct CDR3 sequences, approximately 4.3% seen once; the top ten hold less than 20%. The chain joins TRBV20-1 to TRBJ2-2, with 10 bases lining up with TRBD1. The sequencing used PBMCs, collected 15 days after the yellow fever booster vaccination. This sequence originates from a man aged 18 to 35 who received the YFV17D yellow fever vaccine. CDR3 sequence (DNA): TGCAGTGCCAAGTGGACAGGGGGGACCGGGGAGCTGTTTTTT. Translation: CSAKWTGGTGELFF.